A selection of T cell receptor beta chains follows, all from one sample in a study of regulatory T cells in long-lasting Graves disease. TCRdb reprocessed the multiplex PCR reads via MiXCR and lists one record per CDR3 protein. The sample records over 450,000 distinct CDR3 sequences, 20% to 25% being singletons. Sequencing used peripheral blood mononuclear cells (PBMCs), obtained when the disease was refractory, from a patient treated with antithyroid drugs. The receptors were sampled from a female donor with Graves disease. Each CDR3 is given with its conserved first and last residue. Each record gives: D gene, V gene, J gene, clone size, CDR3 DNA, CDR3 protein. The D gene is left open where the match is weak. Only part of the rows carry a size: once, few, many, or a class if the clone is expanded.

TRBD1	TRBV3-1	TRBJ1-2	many	TGTGCCAGCAGCCAAGATACAACAGGGGCGAATGGCTACACCTTC	CASSQDTTGANGYTF
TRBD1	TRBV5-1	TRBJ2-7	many	TGTGCCAGCAGCTTAGGACAGGGGAACTCCTACGAGCAGTACTTC	CASSLGQGNSYEQYF
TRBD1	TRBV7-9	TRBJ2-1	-	TGTGCCAGCAGCATACCGGGACAGGGAAGAAATGAGCAGTTCTTC	CASSIPGQGRNEQFF
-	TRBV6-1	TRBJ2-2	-	TGTGCCAGCAGCGGGTTGGGCACCGGGGAGCTGTTTTTT	CASSGLGTGELFF
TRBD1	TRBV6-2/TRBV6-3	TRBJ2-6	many	TGTGCCAGCAGCCTGGGACAGTCCTCTGGGGCCAACGTCCTGACTTTC	CASSLGQSSGANVLTF
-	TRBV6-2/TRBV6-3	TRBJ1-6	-	TGTGCCAGCAGTTATAGGCGTACCCTTGGGGATTCACCCCTCCACTTT	CASSYRRTLGDSPLHF
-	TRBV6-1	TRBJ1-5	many	TGTGCCAGCAGTGAAGCGAGGGGCCTTAGCGGGCAGCCCCAGCATTTT	CASSEARGLSGQPQHF
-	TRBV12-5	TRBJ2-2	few	TGTGCTAGTGGTTTGGTGTGGGAGCTGTTTTTT	CASGLVWELFF
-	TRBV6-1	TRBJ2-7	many	TGTGCCAGCAGTGACGGACCCTACGAGCAGTACTTC	CASSDGPYEQYF
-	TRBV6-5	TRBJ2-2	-	TGTGCCAGCAGTTATTCGATTTTTGGGGGGACCGGGGAGCTGTTTTTT	CASSYSIFGGTGELFF
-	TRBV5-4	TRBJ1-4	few	TGTGCCAGCAGCGTGAGGGCAACTAATGAAAAACTGTTTTTT	CASSVRATNEKLFF
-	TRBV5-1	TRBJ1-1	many	TGCGCCAGCAGCTTGGGCTCAGGGAAGGGGACTGAAGCTTTCTTT	CASSLGSGKGTEAFF
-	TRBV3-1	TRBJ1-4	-	TGTGCCAGCAGCCCCGGTCCGGGGGGGACTAATGAAAAACTGTTTTTT	CASSPGPGGTNEKLFF
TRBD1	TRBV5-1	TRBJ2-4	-	TGCGCCAGCAGCCCTGGACAGGGGGCCAAAAACATTCAGTACTTC	CASSPGQGAKNIQYF
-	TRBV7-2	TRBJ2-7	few	TGTGCCAGCAGCCTATGGTCCGGAGGGTACTCCTACGAGCAGTACTTC	CASSLWSGGYSYEQYF
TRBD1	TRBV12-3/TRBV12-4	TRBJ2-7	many	TGTGCCAGCAGTTCTACCGGGACAGGGGGCGACGAGCAGTACTTC	CASSSTGTGGDEQYF
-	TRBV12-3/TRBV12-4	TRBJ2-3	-	TGTGCCAGCAGTTTAGGGAGGACCACAGATACGCAGTATTTT	CASSLGRTTDTQYF
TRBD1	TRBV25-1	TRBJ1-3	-	TGTGCCAGCAGAGGGACAGGGGATCACACCATATATTTT	CASRGTGDHTIYF
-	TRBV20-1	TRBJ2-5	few	TGCAGTGCTAGCGAGGTAGTAGCGGAGACCCAGTACTTC	CSASEVVAETQYF
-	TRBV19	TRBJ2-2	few	TGTGCCGGTAGTATAGCCCCCGACAGTTTTAACACCGGGGAGCTGTTTTTT	CAGSIAPDSFNTGELFF
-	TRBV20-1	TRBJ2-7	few	TGCAGTGCTAGAGATAGCACAGGCTACGAGCAGTACTTC	CSARDSTGYEQYF
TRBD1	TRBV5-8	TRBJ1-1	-	TGTGCCAGCAGCTTTCAACAGGGGTTGAACACTGAAGCTTTCTTT	CASSFQQGLNTEAFF
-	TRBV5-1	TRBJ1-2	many	TGCGCCAGCAGCTCGGGACAATCTTGGGACTATGGCTACACCTTC	CASSSGQSWDYGYTF
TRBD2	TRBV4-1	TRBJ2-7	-	TGCGCCAGCAGCCAAGATCGTCCAGCGGGGTCGAGCTCCTACGAGCAGTACTTC	CASSQDRPAGSSSYEQYF
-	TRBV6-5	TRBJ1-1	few	TGTGCCAGCGGTTACGAGGCAGCCCCGGCTTTCTTT	CASGYEAAPAFF
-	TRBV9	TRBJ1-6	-	TGTGCCAGCAGCGCTCCAGGATTCGCGAATTCACCCCTCCACTTT	CASSAPGFANSPLHF
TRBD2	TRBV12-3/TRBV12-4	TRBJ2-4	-	TGTGCCAGCAGTACCCGGGGGGAAGGGATCTTAGCCAAAAACATTCAGTACTTC	CASSTRGEGILAKNIQYF
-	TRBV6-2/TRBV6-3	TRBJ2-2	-	TGTGCCAGCAGTCCGGGACCTTCGAACACCGGGGAGCTGTTTTTT	CASSPGPSNTGELFF
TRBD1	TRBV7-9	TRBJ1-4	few	TGTGCCAGCAGCTCAGGGGGTGGGAATGAAAAACTGTTTTTT	CASSSGGGNEKLFF
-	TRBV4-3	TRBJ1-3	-	TGCGCCAGCAGCCAAGATCGGCAGGGTAACGCTGGAAACACCATATATTTT	CASSQDRQGNAGNTIYF
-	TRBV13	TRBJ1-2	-	TGTGCCAGCAGAGACGGGGGAGGTGGCTACACCTTC	CASRDGGGGYTF
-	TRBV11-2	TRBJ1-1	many	TGTGCCAGCAGCTTACTACAGGGATCTGAAGCTTTCTTT	CASSLLQGSEAFF
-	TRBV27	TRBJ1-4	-	TGTGCCAGCAGTTTCGAGATAGGTGAAAAACTGTTTTTT	CASSFEIGEKLFF
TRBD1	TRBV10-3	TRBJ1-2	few	TGTGCCATCAGTGAGTCGAAGGCAGGGGGCACTAACTATGGCTACACCTTC	CAISESKAGGTNYGYTF
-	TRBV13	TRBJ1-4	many	TGTGCCAGCAGTCCGATCACAGGGACTGAAAAACTGTTTTTT	CASSPITGTEKLFF
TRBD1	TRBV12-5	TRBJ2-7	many	TGTGCTAGTGGTTTGCCCCCCTCGGGACAGGCTACCTACGAGCAGTACTTC	CASGLPPSGQATYEQYF
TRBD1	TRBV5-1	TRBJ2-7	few	TGCGCCAGCAGCACGGGACAGGGAACAAGCTCCTACGAGCAGTACTTC	CASSTGQGTSSYEQYF
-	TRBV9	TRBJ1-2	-	TGTGCCAGCAGCCCCTCCCTCGGAGGTCACTATGGCTACACCTTC	CASSPSLGGHYGYTF
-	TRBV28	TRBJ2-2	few	TGTGCCAGCAGTTTATACAGCGGGGAGCTGTTTTTT	CASSLYSGELFF
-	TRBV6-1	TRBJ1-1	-	TGTGCCAGCAGCCCGGTGAGGAACACTGAAGCTTTCTTT	CASSPVRNTEAFF
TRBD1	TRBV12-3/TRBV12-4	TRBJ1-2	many	TGTGCCAGCAGTCCACAGGGGATCAAGGGCTACACCTTC	CASSPQGIKGYTF
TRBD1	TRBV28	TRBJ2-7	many	TGTGCCAGTTGGGACAGGGGGTCCTACGAGCAGTACTTC	CASWDRGSYEQYF
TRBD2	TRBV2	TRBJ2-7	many	TGTGCCAGCAGTGAATTAGCGGGGCTCACCCACGAGCAGTACTTC	CASSELAGLTHEQYF
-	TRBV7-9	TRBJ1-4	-	TGTGCCAGCAGCTCGCACTTGGGCCCTAGGATTAATGAAAAACTGTTTTTT	CASSSHLGPRINEKLFF